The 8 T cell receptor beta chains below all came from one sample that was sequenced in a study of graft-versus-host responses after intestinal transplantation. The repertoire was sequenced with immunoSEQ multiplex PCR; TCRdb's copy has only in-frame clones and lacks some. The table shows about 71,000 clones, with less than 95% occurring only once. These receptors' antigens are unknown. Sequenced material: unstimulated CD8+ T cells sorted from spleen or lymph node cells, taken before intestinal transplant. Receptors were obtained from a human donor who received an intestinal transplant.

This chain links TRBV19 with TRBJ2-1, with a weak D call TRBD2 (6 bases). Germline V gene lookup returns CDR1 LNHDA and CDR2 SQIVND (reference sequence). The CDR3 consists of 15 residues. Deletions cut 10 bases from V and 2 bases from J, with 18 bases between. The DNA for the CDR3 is TGTGCCACCGCATCGTCCGGGGGACCCTACAATGAGCAGTTCTTC. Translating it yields CATASSGGPYNEQFF.

For the CDR3, the DNA is TGTGCCAGCAGCCGAGCGGGACAGGCCACCTACGAGCAGTACTTC. It codes for CASSRAGQATYEQYF. The chain combines TRBV7-9 with TRBJ2-7; possibly TRBD1 for D (8 bases). Trimming took 5 bases from V and 2 from J, leaving 16 bases between them. The CDR3 is 15 amino acids. CDR1 SEHNR and CDR2 FQNEAQ come from the germline V gene (reference sequence).

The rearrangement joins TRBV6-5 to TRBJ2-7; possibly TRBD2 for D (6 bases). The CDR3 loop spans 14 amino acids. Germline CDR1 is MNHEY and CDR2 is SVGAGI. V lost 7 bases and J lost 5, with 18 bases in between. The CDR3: CASTQLVGGNEQYF. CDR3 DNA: TGTGCCAGCACCCAGCTTGTCGGGGGAAACGAGCAGTACTTC.

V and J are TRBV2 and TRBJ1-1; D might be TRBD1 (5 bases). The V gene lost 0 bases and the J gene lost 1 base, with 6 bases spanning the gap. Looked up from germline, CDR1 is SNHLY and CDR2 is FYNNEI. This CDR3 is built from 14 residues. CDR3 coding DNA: TGTGCCAGCAGTGAAGCGGGGGGGAACACTGAAGCTTTCTTT. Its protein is CASSEAGGNTEAFF.

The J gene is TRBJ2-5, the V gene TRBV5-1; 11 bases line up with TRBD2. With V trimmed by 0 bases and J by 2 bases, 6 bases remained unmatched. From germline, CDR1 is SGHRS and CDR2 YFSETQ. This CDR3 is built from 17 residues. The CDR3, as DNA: TGCGCCAGCAGCTTGGAGTTTAGCGGGGGGGTACAAGAGACCCAGTACTTC. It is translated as CASSLEFSGGVQETQYF.

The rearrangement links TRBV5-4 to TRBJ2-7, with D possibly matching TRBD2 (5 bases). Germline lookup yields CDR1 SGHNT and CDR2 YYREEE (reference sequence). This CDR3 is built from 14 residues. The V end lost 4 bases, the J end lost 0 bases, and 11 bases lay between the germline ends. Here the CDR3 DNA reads TGTGCCAGCAGCCGGGGTGGGTTCTCCTACGAGCAGTACTTC. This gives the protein CASSRGGFSYEQYF. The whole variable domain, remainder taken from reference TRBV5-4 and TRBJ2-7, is ETGVTQSPTHLIKTRGQQVTLRCSSQSGHNTVSWYQQALGQGPQFIFQYYREEENGRGNFPPRFSGLQFPNYSSELNVNALELDDSALYLCASSRGGFSYEQYFGPGTRLTVT.

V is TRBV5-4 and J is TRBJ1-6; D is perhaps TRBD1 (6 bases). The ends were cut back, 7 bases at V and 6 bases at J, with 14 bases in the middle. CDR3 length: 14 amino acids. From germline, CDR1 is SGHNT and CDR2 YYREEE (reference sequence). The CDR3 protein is CASANREGNSPLHF. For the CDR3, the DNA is TGTGCCAGCGCCAACAGGGAGGGTAATTCACCCCTCCACTTT.

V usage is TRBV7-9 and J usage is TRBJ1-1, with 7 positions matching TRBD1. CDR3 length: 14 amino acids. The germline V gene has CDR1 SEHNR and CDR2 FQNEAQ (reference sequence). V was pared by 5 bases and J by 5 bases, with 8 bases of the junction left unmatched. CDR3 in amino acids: CASSPEDRWTEAFF. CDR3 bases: TGTGCCAGCAGCCCAGAGGACAGGTGGACTGAAGCTTTCTTT.